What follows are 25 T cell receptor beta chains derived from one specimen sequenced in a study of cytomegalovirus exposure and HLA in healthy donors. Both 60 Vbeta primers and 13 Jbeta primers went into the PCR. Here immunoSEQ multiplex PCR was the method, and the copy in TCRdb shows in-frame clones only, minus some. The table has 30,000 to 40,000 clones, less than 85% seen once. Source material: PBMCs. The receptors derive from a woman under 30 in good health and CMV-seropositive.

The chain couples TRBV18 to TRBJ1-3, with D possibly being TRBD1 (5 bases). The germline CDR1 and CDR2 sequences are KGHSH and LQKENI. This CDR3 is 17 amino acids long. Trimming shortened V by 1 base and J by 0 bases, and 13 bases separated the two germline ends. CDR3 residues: CASSPLGQSNSGNTIYF. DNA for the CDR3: TGTGCCAGCTCACCACTGGGGCAGTCAAACTCTGGAAACACCATATATTTT.

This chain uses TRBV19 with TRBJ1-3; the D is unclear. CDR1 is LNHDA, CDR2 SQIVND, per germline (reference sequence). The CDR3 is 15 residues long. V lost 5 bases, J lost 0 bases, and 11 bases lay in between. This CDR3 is CASSLRGVSGNTIYF. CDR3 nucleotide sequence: TGTGCCAGTAGTCTACGCGGGGTCTCTGGAAACACCATATATTTT.

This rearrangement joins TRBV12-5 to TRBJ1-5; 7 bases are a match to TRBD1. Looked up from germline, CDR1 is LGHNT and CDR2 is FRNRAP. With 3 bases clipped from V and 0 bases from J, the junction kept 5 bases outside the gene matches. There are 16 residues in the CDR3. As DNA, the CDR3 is TGTGCTAGTGGTTTCTTCGGGACAGATAGCAATCAGCCCCAGCATTTT. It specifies CASGFFGTDSNQPQHF.

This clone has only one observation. Here the CDR3 DNA reads TGTGCCAGCAGCTCTATAGCCAAAAACATTCAGTACTTC. This sequence encodes CASSSIAKNIQYF. The gene calls are TRBV5-4 and TRBJ2-4, with D uncertain. V lost 3 bases to trimming and J lost 0 bases, with 4 bases between them. This CDR3 spans 13 amino acids. The V gene's germline CDR1 is SGHNT and CDR2 YYREEE (reference sequence).

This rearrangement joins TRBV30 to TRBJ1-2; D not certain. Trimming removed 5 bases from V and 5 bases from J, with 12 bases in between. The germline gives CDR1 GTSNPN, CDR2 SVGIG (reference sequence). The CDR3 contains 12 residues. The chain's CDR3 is CAWGDPQYGYTF. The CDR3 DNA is TGTGCCTGGGGAGACCCCCAATATGGCTACACCTTC.

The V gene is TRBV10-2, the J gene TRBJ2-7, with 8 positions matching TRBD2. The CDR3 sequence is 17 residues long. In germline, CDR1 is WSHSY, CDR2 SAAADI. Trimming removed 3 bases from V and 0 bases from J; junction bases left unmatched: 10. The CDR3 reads CASSDWSSGASSYEQYF. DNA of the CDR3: TGCGCCAGCAGTGATTGGAGTAGCGGGGCCAGCTCCTACGAGCAGTACTTC.

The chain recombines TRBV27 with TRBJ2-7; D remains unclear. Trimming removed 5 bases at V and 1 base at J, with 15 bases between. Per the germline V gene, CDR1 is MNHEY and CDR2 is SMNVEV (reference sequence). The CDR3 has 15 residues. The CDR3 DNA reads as TGTGCCAGCAGTCCCTACCCCCCGAGTTCCTACGAGCAGTACTTC. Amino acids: CASSPYPPSSYEQYF.

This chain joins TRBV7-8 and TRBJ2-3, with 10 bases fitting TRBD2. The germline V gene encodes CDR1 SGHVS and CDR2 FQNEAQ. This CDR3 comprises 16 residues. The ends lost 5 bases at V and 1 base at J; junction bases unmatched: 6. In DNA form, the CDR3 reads TGTGCCAGCAGCCTCACTAGCGGGATGGGCACAGATACGCAGTATTTT. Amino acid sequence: CASSLTSGMGTDTQYF.

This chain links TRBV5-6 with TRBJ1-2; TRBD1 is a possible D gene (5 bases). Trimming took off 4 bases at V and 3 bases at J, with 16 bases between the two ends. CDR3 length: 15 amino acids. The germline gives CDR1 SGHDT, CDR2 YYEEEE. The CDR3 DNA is TGTGCCAGCAGCCAAGCGGGCAGGGACGACTATGGCTACACCTTC. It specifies CASSQAGRDDYGYTF. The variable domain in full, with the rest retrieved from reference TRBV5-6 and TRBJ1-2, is DAGVTQSPTHLIKTRGQQVTLRCSPKSGHDTVSWYQQALGQGPQFIFQYYEEEERQRGNFPDRFSGHQFPNYSSELNVNALLLGDSALYLCASSQAGRDDYGYTFGSGTRLTVV.

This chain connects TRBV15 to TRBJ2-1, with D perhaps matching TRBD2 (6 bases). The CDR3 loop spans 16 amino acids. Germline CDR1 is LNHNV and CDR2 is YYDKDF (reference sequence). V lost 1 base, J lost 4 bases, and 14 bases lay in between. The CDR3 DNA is TGTGCCACCAGCAGAGTCGGGGGTAGAGGGTACAATGAGCAGTTCTTC. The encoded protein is CATSRVGGRGYNEQFF.

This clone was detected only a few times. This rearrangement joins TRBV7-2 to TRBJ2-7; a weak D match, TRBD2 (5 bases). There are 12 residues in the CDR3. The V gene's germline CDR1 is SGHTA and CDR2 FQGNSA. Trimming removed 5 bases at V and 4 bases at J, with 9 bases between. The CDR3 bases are TGTGCCAGCAGCGTAGGACTTTACGAGCAGTACTTC. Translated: CASSVGLYEQYF.

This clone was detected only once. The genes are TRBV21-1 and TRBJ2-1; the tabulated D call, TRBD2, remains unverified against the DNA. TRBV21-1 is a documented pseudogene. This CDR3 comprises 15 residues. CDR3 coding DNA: TGTGCCAGCAGCAAAGGATGTCGGGGATACAATGAGCAGTTCTTC. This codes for CASSKGCRGYNEQFF.

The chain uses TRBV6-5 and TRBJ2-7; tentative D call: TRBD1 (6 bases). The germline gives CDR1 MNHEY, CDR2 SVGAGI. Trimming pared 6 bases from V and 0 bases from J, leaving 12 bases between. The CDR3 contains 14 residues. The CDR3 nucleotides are TGTGCCAGCAGACCGGGACAAAGCTCCTACGAGCAGTACTTC. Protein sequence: CASRPGQSSYEQYF.

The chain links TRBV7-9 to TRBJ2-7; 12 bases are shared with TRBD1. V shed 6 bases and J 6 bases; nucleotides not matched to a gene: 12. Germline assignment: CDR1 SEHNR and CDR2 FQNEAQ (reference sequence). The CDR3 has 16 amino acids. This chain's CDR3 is CASSSLPGQGAVEQYF. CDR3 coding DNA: TGTGCCAGCAGTTCTCTTCCGGGACAGGGGGCTGTCGAGCAGTACTTC.

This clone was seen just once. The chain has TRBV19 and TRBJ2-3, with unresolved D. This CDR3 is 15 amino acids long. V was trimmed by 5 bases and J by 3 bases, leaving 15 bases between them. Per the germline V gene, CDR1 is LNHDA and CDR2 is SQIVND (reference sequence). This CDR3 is CASSPHGGWTDTQYF. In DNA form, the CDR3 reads TGTGCCAGTAGTCCCCACGGCGGTTGGACAGATACGCAGTATTTT.

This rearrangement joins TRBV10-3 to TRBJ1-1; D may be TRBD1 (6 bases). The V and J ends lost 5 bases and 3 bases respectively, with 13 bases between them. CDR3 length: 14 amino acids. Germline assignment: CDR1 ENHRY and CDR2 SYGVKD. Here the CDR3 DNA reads TGTGCCATCAGTCAAGGGGGTGGGGACACTGAAGCTTTCTTT. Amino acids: CAISQGGGDTEAFF.

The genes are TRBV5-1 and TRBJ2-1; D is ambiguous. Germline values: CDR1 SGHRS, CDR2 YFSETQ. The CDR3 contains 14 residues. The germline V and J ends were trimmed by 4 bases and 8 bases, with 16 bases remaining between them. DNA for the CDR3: TGCGCCAGCAGCCCCCCTGAGCCCCCCCATGAGCAGTTCTTC. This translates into CASSPPEPPHEQFF.

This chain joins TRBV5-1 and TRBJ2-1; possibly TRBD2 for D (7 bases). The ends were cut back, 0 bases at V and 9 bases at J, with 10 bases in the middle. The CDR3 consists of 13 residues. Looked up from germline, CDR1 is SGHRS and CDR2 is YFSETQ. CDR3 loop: CASSLAGEGEQFF. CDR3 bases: TGCGCCAGCAGCTTGGCAGGGGAGGGTGAGCAGTTCTTC. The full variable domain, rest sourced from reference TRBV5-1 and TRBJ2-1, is KAGVTQTPRYLIKTRGQQVTLSCSPISGHRSVSWYQQTPGQGLQFLFEYFSETQRNKGNFPGRFSGRQFSNSRSEMNVSTLELGDSALYLCASSLAGEGEQFFGPGTRLTVL.

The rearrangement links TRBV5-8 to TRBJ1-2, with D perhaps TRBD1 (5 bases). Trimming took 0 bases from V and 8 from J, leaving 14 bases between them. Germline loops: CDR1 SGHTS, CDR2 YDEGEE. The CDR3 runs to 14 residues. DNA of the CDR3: TGTGCCAGCAGCTTGGAACGGTGGGCAGGGGGCTACACCTTC. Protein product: CASSLERWAGGYTF.

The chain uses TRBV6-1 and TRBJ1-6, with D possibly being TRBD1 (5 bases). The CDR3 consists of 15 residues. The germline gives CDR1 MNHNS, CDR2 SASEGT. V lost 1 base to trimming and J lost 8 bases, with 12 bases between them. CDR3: CASSEVGRAYSPLHF. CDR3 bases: TGTGCCAGCAGTGAAGTAGGCAGGGCGTATTCACCCCTCCACTTT.

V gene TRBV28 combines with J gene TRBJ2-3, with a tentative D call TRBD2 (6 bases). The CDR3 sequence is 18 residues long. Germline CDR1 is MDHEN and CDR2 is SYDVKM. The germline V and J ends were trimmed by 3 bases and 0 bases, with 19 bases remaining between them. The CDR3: CASSLGYELALSTDTQYF. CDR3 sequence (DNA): TGTGCCAGCAGTTTGGGGTACGAGCTAGCGCTTAGCACAGATACGCAGTATTTT.

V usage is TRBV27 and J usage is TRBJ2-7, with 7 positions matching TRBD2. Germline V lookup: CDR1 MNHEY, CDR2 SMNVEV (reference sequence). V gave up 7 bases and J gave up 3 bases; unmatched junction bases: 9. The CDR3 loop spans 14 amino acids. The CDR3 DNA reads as TGTGCCAGCACAGTTTCGGGGGGTAACTACGAGCAGTACTTC. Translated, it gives CASTVSGGNYEQYF.

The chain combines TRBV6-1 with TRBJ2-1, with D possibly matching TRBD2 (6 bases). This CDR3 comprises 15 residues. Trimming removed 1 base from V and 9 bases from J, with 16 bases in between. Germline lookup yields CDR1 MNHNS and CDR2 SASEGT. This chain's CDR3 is CASSEGVGVGGEQFF. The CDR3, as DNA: TGTGCCAGCAGTGAAGGTGTTGGAGTCGGGGGTGAGCAGTTCTTC.

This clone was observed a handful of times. The CDR3 spells CASSTPPYEKLFF. The CDR3 nucleotides read TGTGCCAGCAGTACTCCACCGTACGAAAAACTGTTTTTT. V is TRBV28 and J is TRBJ1-4; D remains ambiguous. This CDR3 is 13 amino acids long. The V gene's germline CDR1 is MDHEN and CDR2 SYDVKM. Between the trimmed V and J ends, which lost 5 bases and 8 bases, there was a span of 12 bases. The variable domain in full, with the rest retrieved from reference TRBV28 and TRBJ1-4, is DVKVTQSSRYLVKRTGEKVFLECVQDMDHENMFWYRQDPGLGLRLIYFSYDVKMKEKGDIPEGYSVSREKKERFSLILESASTNQTSMYLCASSTPPYEKLFFGSGTQLSVL.

CDR3 sequence (DNA): TGCGCCAGCAGCCAAGCGCTGGTAGCGGGACGAAATGAGCAGTTCTTC. Translating it yields CASSQALVAGRNEQFF. This chain uses TRBV4-3 with TRBJ2-1, with TRBD2 matching 8 bases. The CDR3 sequence is 16 residues long. The V segment lost 1 base and the J segment 7 bases; nucleotides outside the gene matches: 9. Germline CDR1 LGHNA, CDR2 YSLEER.